These T cell receptor beta chains were read from a single sample in a study of T-cell reconstitution after alpha-beta-depleted transplantation in children. TCRdb itself ran the PCR reads through MiXCR, one entry per CDR3 protein. The table shows some 840,000 distinct CDR3 sequences, with approximately 15% occurring only once. The starting material was PBMCs, mostly from graft donor cells, obtained 360 days after TCRalphabeta/CD19-depleted stem cell transplant. The receptors were gathered from a male patient aged 10-17 years who had a stem cell transplant for acute lymphoblastic leukemia, so the T cells may come from the graft donor. CDR3s include the opening cysteine and the closing phenylalanine or tryptophan. A D gene is named only where the DNA matches it firmly. Clone size appears in some rows only: once, few, many, or a class for an expanded clone.

clone size: .; V gene: TRBV18; D gene: TRBD1; J gene: TRBJ2-6; CDR3 protein: CASSPKGQGTSGANVLTF; CDR3 DNA: TGTGCCAGCTCACCTAAGGGACAGGGGACGTCTGGGGCCAACGTCCTGACTTTC
clone size: few; V gene: TRBV12-3/TRBV12-4; D gene: TRBD2; J gene: TRBJ2-1; CDR3 protein: CASSTTSAPDNEQFF; CDR3 DNA: TGTGCCAGCAGCACGACTAGCGCCCCTGACAATGAGCAGTTCTTC
clone size: .; V gene: TRBV20-1; D gene: .; J gene: TRBJ2-7; CDR3 protein: CSASGGRLTYEQYF; CDR3 DNA: TGCAGTGCTAGTGGCGGGCGTCTTACCTACGAGCAGTACTTC
clone size: few; V gene: TRBV5-1; D gene: .; J gene: TRBJ2-1; CDR3 protein: CASRWEGGDNEQFF; CDR3 DNA: TGCGCCAGCAGGTGGGAGGGGGGTGACAATGAGCAGTTCTTC
clone size: .; V gene: TRBV20-1; D gene: TRBD1; J gene: TRBJ2-1; CDR3 protein: CSATRTGVEQFF; CDR3 DNA: TGCAGTGCAACTCGAACAGGGGTGGAGCAGTTCTTC
clone size: .; V gene: TRBV29-1; D gene: .; J gene: TRBJ2-7; CDR3 protein: CSVWGQGKMGQYF; CDR3 DNA: TGCAGCGTCTGGGGACAAGGGAAAATGGGGCAGTACTTC
clone size: .; V gene: TRBV6-1; D gene: TRBD2; J gene: TRBJ2-3; CDR3 protein: CASRDFWAGLSRDTQYF; CDR3 DNA: TGTGCCAGCAGGGATTTCTGGGCGGGACTAAGTCGGGATACGCAGTATTTT
clone size: .; V gene: TRBV21-1; D gene: .; J gene: TRBJ2-2; CDR3 protein: CASSKDTGRATGELFF; CDR3 DNA: TGTGCCAGCAGCAAAGATACAGGGAGGGCCACCGGGGAGCTGTTTTTT
clone size: .; V gene: TRBV3-1; D gene: TRBD2; J gene: TRBJ2-7; CDR3 protein: CASSRRSSGRDEQYF; CDR3 DNA: TGTGCCAGCAGCCGTCGCTCTAGCGGGAGGGACGAGCAGTACTTC
clone size: many; V gene: TRBV12-3/TRBV12-4; D gene: TRBD2; J gene: TRBJ2-6; CDR3 protein: CASRDALAGGLTSGANVLTF; CDR3 DNA: TGTGCCAGCAGAGATGCGCTAGCGGGAGGGCTTACTTCTGGGGCCAACGTCCTGACTTTC
clone size: few; V gene: TRBV2; D gene: .; J gene: TRBJ2-7; CDR3 protein: CASSEGQISYEQYF; CDR3 DNA: TGTGCCAGCAGTGAAGGTCAGATCTCCTACGAGCAGTACTTC
clone size: .; V gene: TRBV18; D gene: TRBD1; J gene: TRBJ1-2; CDR3 protein: CASSRRTGLAQSGYTF; CDR3 DNA: TGTGCCAGCTCACGCCGGACAGGGTTGGCCCAGAGTGGCTACACCTTC
clone size: .; V gene: TRBV5-5; D gene: TRBD2; J gene: TRBJ2-1; CDR3 protein: CASSLVGYSGGSYNEQFF; CDR3 DNA: TGTGCCAGCAGCTTGGTGGGGTATAGCGGGGGCTCCTACAATGAGCAGTTCTTC
clone size: many; V gene: TRBV29-1; D gene: .; J gene: TRBJ1-1; CDR3 protein: CSAREAFF; CDR3 DNA: TGCAGCGCAAGGGAAGCTTTCTTT
clone size: .; V gene: TRBV27; D gene: .; J gene: TRBJ2-7; CDR3 protein: CATRLGDEQYF; CDR3 DNA: TGTGCCACCAGGCTAGGCGACGAGCAGTACTTC
clone size: few; V gene: TRBV11-3; D gene: TRBD2; J gene: TRBJ2-1; CDR3 protein: CASSPGLGWGNEQFF; CDR3 DNA: TGTGCCAGCAGCCCTGGACTAGGATGGGGCAATGAGCAGTTCTTC
clone size: once; V gene: TRBV7-4; D gene: TRBD1; J gene: TRBJ2-2; CDR3 protein: CASSLEALPRTGKGTGELFF; CDR3 DNA: TGTGCCAGCAGCTTAGAAGCCCTACCCCGGACAGGGAAGGGCACCGGGGAGCTGTTTTTT
clone size: .; V gene: TRBV5-1; D gene: .; J gene: TRBJ1-1; CDR3 protein: CASSLATVTRRRAFF; CDR3 DNA: TGCGCCAGCAGCTTGGCCACAGTGACACGGCGGAGGGCTTTCTTT
clone size: many; V gene: TRBV7-2; D gene: .; J gene: TRBJ2-3; CDR3 protein: CASAGWRAWTDTQYF; CDR3 DNA: TGTGCCAGCGCAGGGTGGCGCGCATGGACAGATACGCAGTATTTT
clone size: .; V gene: TRBV18; D gene: .; J gene: TRBJ2-7; CDR3 protein: CASSLDSRPPEQYF; CDR3 DNA: TGTGCCAGCTCATTAGATAGCCGCCCTCCCGAGCAGTACTTC
clone size: .; V gene: TRBV14; D gene: .; J gene: TRBJ2-7; CDR3 protein: CASSQDFRQGPYEQYF; CDR3 DNA: TGTGCCAGCAGCCAAGATTTTCGGCAGGGACCCTACGAGCAGTACTTC
clone size: few; V gene: TRBV2; D gene: TRBD2; J gene: TRBJ2-3; CDR3 protein: CASSPAGSGNTDTQYF; CDR3 DNA: TGTGCCAGCAGTCCAGCCGGTAGCGGGAATACAGATACGCAGTATTTT
clone size: .; V gene: TRBV18; D gene: .; J gene: TRBJ2-7; CDR3 protein: CASSRMVGYEQYF; CDR3 DNA: TGTGCCAGCTCACGGATGGTTGGGTACGAGCAGTACTTC
clone size: few; V gene: TRBV7-2; D gene: .; J gene: TRBJ1-1; CDR3 protein: CASTLGPQSHAFF; CDR3 DNA: TGTGCCAGCACCCTCGGGCCACAGTCTCACGCTTTCTTT
clone size: few; V gene: TRBV5-1; D gene: TRBD2; J gene: TRBJ2-3; CDR3 protein: CASSFSGSPGDTQYF; CDR3 DNA: TGCGCCAGCAGCTTTAGCGGGAGTCCGGGAGATACGCAGTATTTT
clone size: .; V gene: TRBV7-8; D gene: TRBD2; J gene: TRBJ2-7; CDR3 protein: CASGFRTSGNEQYF; CDR3 DNA: TGTGCCAGCGGGTTTCGGACTAGCGGGAACGAGCAGTACTTC
clone size: .; V gene: TRBV5-4; D gene: .; J gene: TRBJ2-1; CDR3 protein: CASSLTGSGGNEQFF; CDR3 DNA: TGTGCCAGCAGCTTGACCGGGAGTGGGGGCAATGAGCAGTTCTTC
clone size: few; V gene: TRBV27; D gene: .; J gene: TRBJ2-2; CDR3 protein: CASSLEPPLRMVGELFF; CDR3 DNA: TGTGCCAGCAGTTTAGAGCCCCCCCTCCGCATGGTCGGGGAGCTGTTTTTT
clone size: few; V gene: TRBV11-2; D gene: TRBD2; J gene: TRBJ2-2; CDR3 protein: CASSFSGNAGELFF; CDR3 DNA: TGTGCCAGCAGCTTTAGCGGGAATGCCGGGGAGCTGTTTTTT
clone size: few; V gene: TRBV5-1; D gene: .; J gene: TRBJ2-3; CDR3 protein: CASTYPTDTQYF; CDR3 DNA: TGCGCCAGCACCTACCCCACAGATACGCAGTATTTT
clone size: many; V gene: TRBV27; D gene: TRBD2; J gene: TRBJ2-5; CDR3 protein: CASTGLALQETQYF; CDR3 DNA: TGTGCCAGCACCGGACTAGCCCTTCAAGAGACCCAGTACTTC
clone size: few; V gene: TRBV21-1; D gene: .; J gene: TRBJ1-1; CDR3 protein: CASSSNPGGEDTEAFF; CDR3 DNA: TGTGCCAGCAGCTCTAACCCAGGGGGCGAGGACACTGAAGCTTTCTTT
clone size: many; V gene: TRBV12-3/TRBV12-4; D gene: .; J gene: TRBJ1-5; CDR3 protein: CASKTTGYSNQPQHF; CDR3 DNA: TGTGCCAGCAAAACTACAGGGTATAGCAATCAGCCCCAGCATTTT